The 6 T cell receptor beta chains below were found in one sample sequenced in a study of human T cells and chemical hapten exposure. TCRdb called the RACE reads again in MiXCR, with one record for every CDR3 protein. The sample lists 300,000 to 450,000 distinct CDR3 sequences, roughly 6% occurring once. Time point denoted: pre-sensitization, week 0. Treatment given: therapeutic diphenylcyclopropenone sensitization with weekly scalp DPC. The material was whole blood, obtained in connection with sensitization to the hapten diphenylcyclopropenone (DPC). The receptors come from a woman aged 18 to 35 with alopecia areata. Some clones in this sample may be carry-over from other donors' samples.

The CDR3: CASSDGTNSYEQYF. The CDR3 DNA follows: TGTGCCAGCAGTGACGGGACTAACTCCTACGAGCAGTACTTC. The rearrangement links TRBV6-1 to TRBJ2-7, with 7 bases that match TRBD2. This CDR3 spans 14 amino acids. Germline V CDR1 and CDR2: MNHNS, SASEGT. The junction had 2 bases not matched to a gene; V was cut back by 3 bases and J by 0 bases.

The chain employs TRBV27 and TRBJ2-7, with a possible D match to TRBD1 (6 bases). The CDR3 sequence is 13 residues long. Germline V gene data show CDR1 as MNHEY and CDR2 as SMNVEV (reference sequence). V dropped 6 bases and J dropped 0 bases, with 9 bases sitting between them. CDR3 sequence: CASRTGNSYEQYF. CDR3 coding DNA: TGTGCCAGCAGGACAGGAAACTCCTACGAGCAGTACTTC.

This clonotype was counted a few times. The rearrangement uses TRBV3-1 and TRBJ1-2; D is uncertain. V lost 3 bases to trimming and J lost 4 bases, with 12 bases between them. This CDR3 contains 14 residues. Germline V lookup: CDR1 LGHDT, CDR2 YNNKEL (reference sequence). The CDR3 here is CASSHRGMSYGYTF. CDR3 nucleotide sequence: TGTGCCAGCAGCCATCGGGGAATGTCCTATGGCTACACCTTC.

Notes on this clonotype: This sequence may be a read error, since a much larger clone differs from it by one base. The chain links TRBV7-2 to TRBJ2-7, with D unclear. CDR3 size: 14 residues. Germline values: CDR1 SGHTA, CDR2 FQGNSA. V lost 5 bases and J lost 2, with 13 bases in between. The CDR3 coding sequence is TGTGCCAGCAGCCCGACAATCTACACCTACGAGCAGTACTTC. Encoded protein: CASSPTIYTYEQYF.

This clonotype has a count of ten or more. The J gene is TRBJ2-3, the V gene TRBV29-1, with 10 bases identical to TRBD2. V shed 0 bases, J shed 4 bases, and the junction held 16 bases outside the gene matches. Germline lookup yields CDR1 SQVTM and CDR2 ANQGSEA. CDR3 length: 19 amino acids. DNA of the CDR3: TGCAGCGTTGAAGATCGTGTATCTTGGGCTAGCGGGGGCCCAGATACGCAGTATTTT. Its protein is CSVEDRVSWASGGPDTQYF.

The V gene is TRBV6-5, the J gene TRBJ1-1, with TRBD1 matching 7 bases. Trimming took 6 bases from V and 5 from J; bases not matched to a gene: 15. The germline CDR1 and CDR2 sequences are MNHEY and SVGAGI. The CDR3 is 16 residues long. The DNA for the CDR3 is TGTGCCAGCAGACACAGCCTGACAGGGAGATGGACTGAAGCTTTCTTT. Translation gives CASRHSLTGRWTEAFF.